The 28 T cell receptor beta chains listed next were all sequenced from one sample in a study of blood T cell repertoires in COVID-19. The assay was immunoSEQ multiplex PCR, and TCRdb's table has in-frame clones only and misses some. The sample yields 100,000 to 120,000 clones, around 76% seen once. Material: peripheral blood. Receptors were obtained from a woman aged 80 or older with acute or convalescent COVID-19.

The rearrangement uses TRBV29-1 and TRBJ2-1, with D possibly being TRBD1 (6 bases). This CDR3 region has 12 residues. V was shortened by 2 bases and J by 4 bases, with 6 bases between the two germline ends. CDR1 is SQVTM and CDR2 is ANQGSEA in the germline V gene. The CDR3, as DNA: TGCAGCGTTGAACAGGGGTACAATGAGCAGTTCTTC. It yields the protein CSVEQGYNEQFF.

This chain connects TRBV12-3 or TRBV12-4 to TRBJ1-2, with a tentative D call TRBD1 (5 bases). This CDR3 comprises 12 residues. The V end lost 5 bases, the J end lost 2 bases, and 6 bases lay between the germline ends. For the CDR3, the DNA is TGTGCCAGCAGTGCAGGGAACTATGGCTACACCTTC. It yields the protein CASSAGNYGYTF.

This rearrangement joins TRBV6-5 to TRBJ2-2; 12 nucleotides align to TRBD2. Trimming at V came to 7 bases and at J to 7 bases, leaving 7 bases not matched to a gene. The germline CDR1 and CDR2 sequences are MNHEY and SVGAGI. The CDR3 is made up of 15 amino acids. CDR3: CASNPTSGRNGELFF. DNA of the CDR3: TGTGCCAGCAATCCGACTAGCGGGAGAAACGGGGAGCTGTTTTTT.

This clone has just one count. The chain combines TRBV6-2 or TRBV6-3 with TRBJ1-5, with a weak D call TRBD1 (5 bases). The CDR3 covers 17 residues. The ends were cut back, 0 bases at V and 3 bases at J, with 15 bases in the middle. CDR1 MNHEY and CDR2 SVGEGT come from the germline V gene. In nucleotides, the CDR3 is TGTGCCAGCAGTTACTCGATGGGGGGGGTACACAATCAGCCCCAGCATTTT. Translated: CASSYSMGGVHNQPQHF.

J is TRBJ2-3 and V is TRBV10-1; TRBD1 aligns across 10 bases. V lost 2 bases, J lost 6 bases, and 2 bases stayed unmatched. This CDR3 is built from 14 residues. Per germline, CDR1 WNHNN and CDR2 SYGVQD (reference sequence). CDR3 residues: CASSEGQGGDTQYF. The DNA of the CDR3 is TGCGCCAGCAGTGAGGGACAGGGGGGGGATACGCAGTATTTT.

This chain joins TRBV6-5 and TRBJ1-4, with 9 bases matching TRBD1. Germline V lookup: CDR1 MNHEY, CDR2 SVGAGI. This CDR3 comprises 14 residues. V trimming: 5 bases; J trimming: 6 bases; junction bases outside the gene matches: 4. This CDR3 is CASSMGQGYEKLFF. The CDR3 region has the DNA TGTGCCAGCAGTATGGGACAGGGATATGAAAAACTGTTTTTT.

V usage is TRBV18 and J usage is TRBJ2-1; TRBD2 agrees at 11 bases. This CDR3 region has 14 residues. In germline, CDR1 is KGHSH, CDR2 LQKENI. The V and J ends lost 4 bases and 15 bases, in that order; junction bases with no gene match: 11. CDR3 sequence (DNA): TGTGCCAGCTCACTTTACCTGACTAGCGGGGCGCCGTTCTTC. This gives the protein CASSLYLTSGAPFF.

CDR3 in amino acids: CASSLNYGYTF. The CDR3 coding sequence is TGTGCCAGCAGTCTAAACTATGGCTACACCTTC. V and J are TRBV9 and TRBJ1-2; D gene unclear. V was clipped by 5 bases and J by 2 bases, with 4 bases between them. Germline V lookup: CDR1 SGDLS, CDR2 YYNGEE. The CDR3 covers 11 residues.

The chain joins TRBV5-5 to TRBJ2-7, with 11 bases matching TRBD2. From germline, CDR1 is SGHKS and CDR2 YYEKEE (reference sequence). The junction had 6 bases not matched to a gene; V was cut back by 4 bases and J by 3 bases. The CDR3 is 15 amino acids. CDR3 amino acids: CASSLGTSGSYEQYF. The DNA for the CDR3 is TGTGCCAGCAGCCTGGGCACTAGCGGGAGCTACGAGCAGTACTTC.

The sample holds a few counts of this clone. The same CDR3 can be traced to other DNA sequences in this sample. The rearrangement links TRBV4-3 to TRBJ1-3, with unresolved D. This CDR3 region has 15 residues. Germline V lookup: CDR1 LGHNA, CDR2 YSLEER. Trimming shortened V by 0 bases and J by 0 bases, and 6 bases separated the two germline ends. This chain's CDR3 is CASSQDGGSGNTIYF. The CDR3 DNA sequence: TGCGCCAGCAGCCAAGACGGAGGCTCTGGAAACACCATATATTTT.

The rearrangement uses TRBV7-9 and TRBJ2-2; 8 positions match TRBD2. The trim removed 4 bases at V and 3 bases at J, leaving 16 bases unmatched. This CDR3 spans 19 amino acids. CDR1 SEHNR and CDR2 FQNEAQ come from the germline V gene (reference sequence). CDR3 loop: CASSSNIGTSQAYTGELFF. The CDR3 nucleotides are TGTGCCAGCAGCTCAAATATCGGGACTAGTCAGGCTTACACCGGGGAGCTGTTTTTT.

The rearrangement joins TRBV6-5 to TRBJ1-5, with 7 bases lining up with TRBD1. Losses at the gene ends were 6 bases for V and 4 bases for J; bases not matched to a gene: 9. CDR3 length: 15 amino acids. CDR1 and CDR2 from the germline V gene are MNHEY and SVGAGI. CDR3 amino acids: CASSRDRDPNQPQHF. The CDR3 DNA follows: TGTGCCAGCAGCCGAGACAGGGACCCGAATCAGCCCCAGCATTTT.

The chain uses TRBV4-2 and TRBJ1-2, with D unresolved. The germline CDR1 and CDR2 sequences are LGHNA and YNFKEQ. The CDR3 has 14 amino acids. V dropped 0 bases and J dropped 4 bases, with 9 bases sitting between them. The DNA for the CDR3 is TGTGCCAGCAGCCAAGATCCCGGTAGCTATGGCTACACCTTC. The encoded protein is CASSQDPGSYGYTF.

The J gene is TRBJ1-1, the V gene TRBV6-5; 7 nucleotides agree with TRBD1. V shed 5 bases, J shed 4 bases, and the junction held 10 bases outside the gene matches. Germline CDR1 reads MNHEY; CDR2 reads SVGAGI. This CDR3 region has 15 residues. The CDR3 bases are TGTGCCAGCAGTCGTAACCTTGACAGGGTCACTGAAGCTTTCTTT. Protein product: CASSRNLDRVTEAFF.

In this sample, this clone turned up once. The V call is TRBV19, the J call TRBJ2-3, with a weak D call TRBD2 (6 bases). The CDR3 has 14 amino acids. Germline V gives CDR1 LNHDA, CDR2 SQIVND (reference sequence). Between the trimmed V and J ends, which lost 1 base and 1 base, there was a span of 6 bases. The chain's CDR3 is CASSIGGGTDTQYF. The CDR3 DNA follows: TGTGCCAGTAGTATAGGGGGGGGCACAGATACGCAGTATTTT.

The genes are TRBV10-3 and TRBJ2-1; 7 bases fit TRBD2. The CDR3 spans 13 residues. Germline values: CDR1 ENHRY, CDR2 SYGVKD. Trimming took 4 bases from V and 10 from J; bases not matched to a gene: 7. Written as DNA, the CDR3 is TGTGCCATCAGTGTCCGCGCGGGGGAGGAGCAGTTCTTC. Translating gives CAISVRAGEEQFF.

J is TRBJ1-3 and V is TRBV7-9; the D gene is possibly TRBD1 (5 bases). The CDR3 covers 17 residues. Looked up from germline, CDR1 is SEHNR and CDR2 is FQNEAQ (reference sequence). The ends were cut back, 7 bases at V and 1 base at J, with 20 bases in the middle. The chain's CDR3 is CASNPGSGPFSGNTIYF. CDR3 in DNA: TGTGCCAGCAACCCCGGGTCAGGGCCTTTTTCTGGAAACACCATATATTTT.

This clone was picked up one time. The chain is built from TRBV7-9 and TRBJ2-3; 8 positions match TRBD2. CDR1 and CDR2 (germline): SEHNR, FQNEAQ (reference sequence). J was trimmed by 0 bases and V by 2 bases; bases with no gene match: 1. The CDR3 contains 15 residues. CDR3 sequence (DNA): TGTGCCAGCAGCTTACTAGCGGGTAGCACAGATACGCAGTATTTT. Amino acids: CASSLLAGSTDTQYF.

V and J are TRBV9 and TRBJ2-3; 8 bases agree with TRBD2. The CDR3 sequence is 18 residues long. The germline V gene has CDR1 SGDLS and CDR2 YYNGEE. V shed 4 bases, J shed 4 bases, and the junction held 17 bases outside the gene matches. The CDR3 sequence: CASSPHVGAGGSPDTQYF. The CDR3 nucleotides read TGTGCCAGCAGCCCCCACGTTGGGGCGGGAGGTAGCCCAGATACGCAGTATTTT.

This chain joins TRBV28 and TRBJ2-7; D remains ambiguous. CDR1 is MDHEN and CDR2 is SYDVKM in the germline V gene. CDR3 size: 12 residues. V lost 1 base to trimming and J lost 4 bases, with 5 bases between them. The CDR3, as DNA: TGTGCCAGCAGTTTATTCGGTTACGAGCAGTACTTC. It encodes CASSLFGYEQYF.

CDR3 in amino acids: CASSSTGTSPGELFF. The CDR3 nucleotides are TGTGCCAGTAGTTCCACGGGGACTAGTCCCGGGGAGCTGTTTTTT. The V and J genes are TRBV19 and TRBJ2-2, with TRBD2 matching 8 bases. Germline values: CDR1 LNHDA, CDR2 SQIVND (reference sequence). The J segment lost 6 bases and the V segment lost 5 bases, leaving 8 bases of the junction unmatched. There are 15 residues in the CDR3.

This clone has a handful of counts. The CDR3 DNA is TGTGCCAGCAGTTTGGAGGGGGCAGGTTCACCCCTCCACTTT. This encodes CASSLEGAGSPLHF. The chain recombines TRBV27 with TRBJ1-6; 7 nucleotides match TRBD1. Germline V lookup: CDR1 MNHEY, CDR2 SMNVEV (reference sequence). Germline trimming cut 3 bases from V and 9 bases from J; bases unmatched to any gene: 5. CDR3 length: 14 amino acids.

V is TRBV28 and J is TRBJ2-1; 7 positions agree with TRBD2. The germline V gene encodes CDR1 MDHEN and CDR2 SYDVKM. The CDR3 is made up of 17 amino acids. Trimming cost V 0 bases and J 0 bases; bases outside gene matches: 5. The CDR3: CASSLWGRGFSYNEQFF. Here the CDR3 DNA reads TGTGCCAGCAGTTTATGGGGGCGGGGGTTCTCCTACAATGAGCAGTTCTTC.

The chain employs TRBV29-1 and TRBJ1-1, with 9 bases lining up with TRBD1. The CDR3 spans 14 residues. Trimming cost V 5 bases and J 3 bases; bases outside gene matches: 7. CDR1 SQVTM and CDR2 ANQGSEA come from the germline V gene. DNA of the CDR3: TGCAGCGTTTGGGACAGGGCCTCACACACTGAAGCTTTCTTT. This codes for CSVWDRASHTEAFF. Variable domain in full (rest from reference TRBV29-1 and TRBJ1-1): SAVISQKPSRDICQRGTSLTIQCQVDSQVTMMFWYRQQPGQSLTLIATANQGSEATYESGFVIDKFPISRPNLTFSTLTVSNMSPEDSSIYLCSVWDRASHTEAFFGQGTRLTVV.

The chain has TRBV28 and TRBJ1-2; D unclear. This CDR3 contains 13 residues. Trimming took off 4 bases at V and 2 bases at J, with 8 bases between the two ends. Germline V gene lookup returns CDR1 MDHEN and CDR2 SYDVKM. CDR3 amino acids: CASSYIQNYGYTF. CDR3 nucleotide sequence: TGTGCCAGCAGTTACATACAGAACTATGGCTACACCTTC.

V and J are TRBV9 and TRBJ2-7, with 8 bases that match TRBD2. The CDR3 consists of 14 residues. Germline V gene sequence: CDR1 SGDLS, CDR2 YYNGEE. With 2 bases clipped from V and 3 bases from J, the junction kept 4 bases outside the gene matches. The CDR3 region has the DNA TGTGCCAGCAGCGTGGGAAGCGGGGGCTACGAGCAGTACTTC. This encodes CASSVGSGGYEQYF.

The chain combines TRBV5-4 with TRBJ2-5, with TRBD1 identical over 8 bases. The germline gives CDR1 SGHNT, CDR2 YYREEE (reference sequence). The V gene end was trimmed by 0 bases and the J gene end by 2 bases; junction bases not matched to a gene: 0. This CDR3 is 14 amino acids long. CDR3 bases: TGTGCCAGCAGCTTGGGGGACAGGCAAGAGACCCAGTACTTC. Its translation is CASSLGDRQETQYF.

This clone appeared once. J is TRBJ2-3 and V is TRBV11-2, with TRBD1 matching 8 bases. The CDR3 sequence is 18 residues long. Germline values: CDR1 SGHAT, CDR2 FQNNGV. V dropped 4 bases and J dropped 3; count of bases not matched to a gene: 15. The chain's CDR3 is CASSSEVSGTGATDTQYF. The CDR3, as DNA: TGTGCCAGCAGCTCAGAAGTCTCTGGGACAGGAGCTACAGATACGCAGTATTTT.